This TCR beta chain stems from a study of blood T cells in healthy people across ages. A J-beta primer mix and a sample-barcoded 5' primer were used in a second PCR of roughly 6 to 12 cycles. TCRdb reanalysed the 5' RACE reads using MiXCR and keeps one entry per CDR3 protein. This table has approximately 790,000 distinct CDR3 sequences, approximately 67% appearing once. This clonotype has just a few counts. The clonotype originates from a man between 25 and 39 years old in good health. Source material: blood.

The CDR3, as DNA: TGTGCCAGCAGCTTTGGTGACAAAACTAATGAAAAACTGTTTTTT. Its protein is CASSFGDKTNEKLFF. This chain links TRBV7-9 with TRBJ1-4; unclear D gene. The germline gives CDR1 SEHNR, CDR2 FQNEAQ (reference sequence). V was cut by 3 bases and J by 1 base, with 9 bases left in between. The CDR3 length is 15 residues.